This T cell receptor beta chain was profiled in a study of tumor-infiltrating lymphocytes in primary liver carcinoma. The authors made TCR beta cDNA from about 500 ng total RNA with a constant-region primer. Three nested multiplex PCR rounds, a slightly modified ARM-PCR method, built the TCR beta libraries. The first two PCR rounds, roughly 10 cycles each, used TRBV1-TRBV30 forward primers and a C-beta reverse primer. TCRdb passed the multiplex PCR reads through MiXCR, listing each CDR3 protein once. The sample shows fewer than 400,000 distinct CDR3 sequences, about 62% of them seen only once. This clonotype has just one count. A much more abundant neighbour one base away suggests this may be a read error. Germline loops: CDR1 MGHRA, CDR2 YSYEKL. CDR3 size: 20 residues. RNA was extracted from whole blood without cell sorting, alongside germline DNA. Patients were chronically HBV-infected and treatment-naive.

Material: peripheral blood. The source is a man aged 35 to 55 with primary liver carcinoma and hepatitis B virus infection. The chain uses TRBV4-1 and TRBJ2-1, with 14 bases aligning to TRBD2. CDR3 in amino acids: CSSSQDGTSGRVSSYNEQFF. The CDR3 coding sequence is TGCTCCAGCAGCCAAGATGGGACTAGCGGGAGAGTAAGCTCCTACAATGAGCAGTTCTTC.